This is a list of T cell receptor beta chains from one sample in a study of blood T cell repertoires in COVID-19. Profiling relied on immunoSEQ multiplex PCR, and the TCRdb table lists in-frame clones only, not all of them. The sample shows around 54,000 clones, roughly 91% of them seen only once. Input material: peripheral blood. Receptor source: a human donor in a cohort sampled during active COVID-19. Both conserved end residues are part of each CDR3. The D gene is left open where the match is weak. A clone size is listed for some rows: how often the clone was seen (once, few, many), or a class if it is expanded.

D	V	size	length	J	CDR3	DNA
.	TRBV7-9	few	15	TRBJ2-1	CASSPSRRTYNEQFF	TGTGCCAGCAGCCCGTCGAGGAGGACCTACAATGAGCAGTTCTTC
TRBD2	TRBV19	once	16	TRBJ2-3	CASSMASGASTDTQYF	TGTGCCAGTAGTATGGCTAGCGGGGCCAGCACAGATACGCAGTATTTT
TRBD2	TRBV14	.	18	TRBJ2-1	CASSQDRWAGGPMDEQFF	TGTGCCAGCAGCCAAGACAGGTGGGCGGGAGGGCCTATGGATGAGCAGTTCTTC
.	TRBV6-6	.	14	TRBJ2-3	CASGGSTNTDTQYF	TGTGCCAGCGGGGGGAGTACTAACACAGATACGCAGTATTTT
TRBD2	TRBV5-1	.	15	TRBJ2-5	CASSRSTSETETQYF	TGCGCCAGCAGCAGATCGACTAGCGAGACAGAGACCCAGTACTTC
TRBD1	TRBV27	.	14	TRBJ2-5	CASSRTGSGETQYF	TGTGCCAGCAGTAGGACAGGGTCGGGAGAGACCCAGTACTTC
TRBD1	TRBV7-9	.	13	TRBJ1-1	CASSPGQDIEAFF	TGTGCCAGCAGCCCTGGACAGGATATTGAAGCTTTCTTT
.	TRBV2	.	13	TRBJ2-5	CASEEGGGETQYF	TGTGCCAGTGAGGAGGGAGGGGGAGAGACCCAGTACTTC
TRBD2	TRBV29-1	.	14	TRBJ2-1	CSAQTSGTYNEQFF	TGCAGCGCTCAGACTAGCGGGACCTACAATGAGCAGTTCTTC
TRBD1	TRBV24-1	.	21	TRBJ2-1	CATSDSGAGTGVLSSYNEQFF	TGTGCCACCAGTGATTCAGGGGCCGGGACAGGGGTTCTGAGTTCCTACAATGAGCAGTTCTTC
.	TRBV19	.	14	TRBJ1-1	CASSISGIPTEAFF	TGTGCCAGTAGTATATCGGGTATTCCCACTGAAGCTTTCTTT
TRBD1	TRBV27	.	16	TRBJ1-1	CASSRRTGGIDTEAFF	TGTGCCAGCAGCCGTAGGACAGGGGGCATCGACACTGAAGCTTTCTTT
.	TRBV7-6	few	12	TRBJ2-7	CASSFSSGEQYF	TGTGCCAGCAGCTTCAGCAGCGGCGAGCAGTACTTC
.	TRBV19	.	14	TRBJ1-2	CASSPRKDSYGYTF	TGTGCCAGTAGTCCCAGGAAGGACAGCTATGGCTACACCTTC
.	TRBV11-2	.	15	TRBJ2-7	CASSLRVMRDYEQYF	TGTGCCAGCAGCCTTAGGGTTATGCGGGACTACGAGCAGTACTTC
TRBD2	TRBV28	.	17	TRBJ2-1	CASSGGLAVPLYNEQFF	TGTGCCAGCAGTGGCGGACTAGCGGTACCTCTGTACAATGAGCAGTTCTTC
TRBD1	TRBV9	.	14	TRBJ2-7	CASSPRQGFYEQYF	TGTGCCAGCAGCCCCAGACAGGGATTCTACGAGCAGTACTTC
.	TRBV7-8	.	13	TRBJ2-5	CASSFQGLETQYF	TGTGCCAGCAGCTTCCAGGGTCTGGAGACCCAGTACTTC
.	TRBV15	.	13	TRBJ2-1	CATSSKQGYEQFF	TGTGCCACCAGCAGCAAACAGGGTTATGAGCAGTTCTTC
.	TRBV21-1	.	14	TRBJ2-6	CASSKAGGANVLTF	TGTGCCAGCAGCAAAGCCGGGGGGGCCAACGTCCTGACTTTC
.	TRBV5-6	.	16	TRBJ2-2	CASSSMGGVNTGELFF	TGTGCCAGCAGCTCCATGGGGGGAGTAAACACCGGGGAGCTGTTTTTT
.	TRBV5-1	.	13	TRBJ2-7	CASSWDNPYEQYF	TGCGCCAGCAGCTGGGACAATCCCTACGAGCAGTACTTC
.	TRBV5-1	.	16	TRBJ1-3	CASSPQSTVSGNTIYF	TGCGCCAGCAGCCCTCAATCGACAGTCTCTGGAAACACCATATATTTT
.	TRBV5-1	.	13	TRBJ2-5	CASIGQSQETQYF	TGCGCCAGCATCGGACAGTCCCAAGAGACCCAGTACTTC
TRBD2	TRBV5-1	.	17	TRBJ2-7	CASSISPGTSGSYEQYF	TGCGCCAGCAGCATAAGTCCCGGGACTAGCGGCTCCTACGAGCAGTACTTC
.	TRBV5-4	.	16	TRBJ1-1	CASSLVPVGGTTEAFF	TGTGCCAGCAGCTTGGTTCCGGTGGGGGGTACCACTGAAGCTTTCTTT
.	TRBV5-1	.	15	TRBJ1-2	CASSLATRGLGGYTF	TGCGCCAGCAGCTTGGCAACCAGAGGCTTGGGTGGCTACACCTTC
.	TRBV9	.	13	TRBJ2-7	CASSVGGGDEQYF	TGTGCCAGCAGCGTAGGTGGGGGCGACGAGCAGTACTTC
.	TRBV18	.	15	TRBJ1-2	CASSPPAGRGYGYTF	TGTGCCAGCTCACCACCAGCGGGAAGGGGATATGGCTACACCTTC
.	TRBV27	.	14	TRBJ1-1	CASSLSMANTEAFF	TGTGCCAGCAGTTTATCGATGGCGAACACTGAAGCTTTCTTT
.	TRBV3-1/TRBV3-2	few	15	TRBJ1-5	CASSQDGVGGQPQHF	TGTGCCAGCAGCCAAGATGGGGTTGGGGGCCAGCCCCAGCATTTT
.	TRBV18	.	13	TRBJ2-7	CASLWTEMGEQYF	TGTGCCAGCCTTTGGACAGAGATGGGCGAGCAGTACTTC
TRBD1	TRBV6-1	.	15	TRBJ2-7	CASSEGQGRSYEQYF	TGTGCCAGCAGTGAAGGACAGGGAAGAAGTTACGAGCAGTACTTC
.	TRBV19	once	15	TRBJ2-5	CASSIKVSSQETQYF	TGTGCCAGTAGTATCAAGGTTAGCTCTCAAGAGACCCAGTACTTC
TRBD2	TRBV30	once	18	TRBJ2-2	CAWSRVGVGLAGTGELFF	TGTGCCTGGAGTAGAGTGGGAGTTGGACTAGCGGGCACCGGGGAGCTGTTTTTT
TRBD1	TRBV3-1/TRBV3-2	once	13	TRBJ1-2	CASSHGDRVGYTF	TGTGCCAGCAGCCATGGGGACAGGGTTGGCTACACCTTC
.	TRBV19	.	15	TRBJ1-5	CASSIEGGNNQPQHF	TGTGCCAGTAGTATTGAGGGTGGCAACAATCAGCCCCAGCATTTT
.	TRBV7-8	.	12	TRBJ1-1	CASSYSRDVAFF	TGTGCCAGCAGTTACTCGCGGGACGTAGCTTTCTTT
.	TRBV18	.	14	TRBJ1-1	CASSPRAGDTEAFF	TGTGCCAGCTCACCACGGGCCGGGGACACTGAAGCTTTCTTT